The present entry profiles one TCR beta chain with its context. The clone's antigen remains unknown. The sample holds no much larger clone one base away, and base qualities are not on file. The sample belongs to a study of PD-1 blockade in classical Hodgkin lymphoma (dated by TCRdb to 2020 to 2022). The study in broad terms: Nivolumab dosing was 3 mg/kg intravenously every 2 weeks, continuing until either disease progression or unacceptable toxicity. The study used CyTOF and TCR beta sequencing to define a peripheral blood immune signature of response to PD-1 blockade in classical Hodgkin lymphoma. Paper-wide results and their limitations: Lower diversity was seen in patients whose nivolumab began less than 1 year after ASCT, and these patients were left out of later analyses so that immune reconstitution would not confound the results. Trial patients with a complete response had baseline diversity similar to that of newly diagnosed patients, while partial responders and progressors had significantly lower diversity. By C4D1, a significant rise was seen in CD4+ TCR diversity but not in CD8+ TCR diversity (p=0.0027 vs p=0.16), and the rise was most apparent among complete responders (p=0.02). Only a single clinical trial cohort was studied, and what caused the repertoire differences, possibly disease activity or prior therapy, remained undefined. Newly diagnosed patients were reported to have lower baseline TCR diversity than healthy donors, and relapsed/refractory patients were reported to have lower baseline TCR diversity still.

The Qiagen DNeasy kit was used to extract genomic DNA from unsorted PBMCs and from the negatively selected CD4+ and CD8+ fractions. Amplification of TCR beta CDR3 regions was done by immunoSEQ multiplex PCR with primers that anneal to V and J segments. A synthetic immune receptor repertoire was used to minimize amplification bias, and any remaining bias was removed computationally after sequencing. Per the source publication's procedure: Custom Python scripts were used to quantify repertoire diversity as the Shannon entropy index. Unsorted, CD4+ and CD8+ repertoires were analyzed separately, except in combined analyses where CD4+ and CD8+ sequences were merged in silico. A clone was considered expanded if an increase in frequency of at least 2-fold after treatment relative to C1D1 was found, and a pseudocount of 0.5 was applied to clones undetected at baseline. Singleton clones were defined as clones with 0 or 1 copy at C1D1, and non-singleton clones were defined as clones with 2 or more copies. Clones expanded in unsorted samples were assigned a CD4+, CD8+ or unknown annotation through matching of protein sequences in sorted samples from the same patient. Diversity changes from C1D1 to C4D1 were tested in paired samples using Wilcoxon tests. TCRdb re-hosts the immuneACCESS table, in-frame sequences only. Its copies lack some clones; in the studies checked, an unresolved V gene accounts for under half of them, and the cause for the rest is not known. V and J calls and clone size follow that table, whereas D and trimming were derived from the DNA. This sample gives about 24,000 clones in total; about 83% of them show up just once. Approximately 8.4% of the sample is taken by the ten largest.

Reading the label with the study, this specimen's time point is: cycle 2 day 1 (C2D1) of nivolumab. Every trial patient had relapsed after autologous stem cell transplantation, and cohorts A, B and C differed in prior brentuximab vedotin exposure. The trial cohort was composed of about 60 patients with relapsed/refractory classical Hodgkin lymphoma, for whom complete response, partial response or progressive disease was recorded as best overall response. In the multi-cohort phase II CheckMate 205 trial, trial patients received single-agent nivolumab. An independent review committee assessed best overall response by applying the 2007 International Working Group response criteria. PBMCs from the trial were collected at three points: immediately before nivolumab initiation (C1D1), and during therapy at cycle 2 day 1 and cycle 4 day 1. After peripheral blood was drawn into 8 mL Vacutainer Cell Preparation Tubes, PBMCs were isolated by centrifugation and then cryopreserved.

The CDR3, from cysteine to phenylalanine, totals 16 residues. The retained sequence is limited to the CDR3, 48 bases, with the frame set at the first base. Trimming takes 2 bases from V and 3 bases from J, and the germline ends sit 17 bases apart. The germline V gene supplies CDR1 MNHNS and CDR2 SASEGT. This receptor was identified in a human donor with classical Hodgkin lymphoma. The source was peripheral blood mononuclear cells (PBMCs), collected before the second cycle of nivolumab. The sequence is built from TRBV6-1 and TRBJ2-7; tentative D gene TRBD2, with 6 bases matching. Here the CDR3 is given as CASSETGLRDYYEQYF. The sequenced DNA is TGTGCCAGCAGTGAAACGGGACTTCGCGACTACTACGAGCAGTACTTC.